This entry lists 9 T cell receptor beta chains sequenced from one sample in a study of vaccination and CD4 T cells after COVID-19 (dated 2022 in TCRdb). The label giving this sample's treatment or condition can be read as: 10-day PBMC culture with coronavirus spike peptide pools or control peptides (ViraFEST assay). The protocol used for the library was PCR. Sequenced on an Illumina iSeq 100. DNA from cultured CD4+ T cells was subjected to TCR sequencing with the Oncomine TCR Beta short-read assay at the Johns Hopkins FTIC core. TCRdb ran its own pipeline on the public reads, namely fastp trimming at Q25 and MiXCR clone calling, and kept in-frame beta chains. Entries that share a CDR3 protein sequence are merged under the most common genes and DNA. For this sample the table gives around 14,000 distinct CDR3 sequences, of which 53% were detected only once. Over 9% of the sample belongs to the ten largest clones.

These TCRs' antigens remain unknown. The sample consisted of CD4+ T cells from blood, cultured in vitro. Receptor source: a human donor who had recovered from COVID-19.

This clonotype was seen more than once but under ten times. This chain links TRBV6-2 or TRBV6-3 with TRBJ2-5, with a possible D match to TRBD2 (6 bases). In germline, CDR1 is MNHEY, CDR2 SVGEGT. This CDR3 is built from 16 residues. V dropped 0 bases and J dropped 7 bases, with 18 bases sitting between them. The CDR3 here is CASSYSASAGAGTQYF. The CDR3 nucleotides read TGTGCCAGCAGTTACTCGGCTAGCGCCGGCGCGGGGACCCAGTACTTC.

The genes are TRBV6-1 and TRBJ2-3; no clear D. The CDR3 sequence is 14 residues long. The ends were cut back, 4 bases at V and 1 base at J, with 9 bases in the middle. In germline, CDR1 is MNHNS, CDR2 SASEGT. Here the CDR3 DNA reads TGTGCCAGCAGTGGCCTCCGGGGCACAGATACGCAGTATTTT. Its protein product is CASSGLRGTDTQYF.

This clonotype turned up a few times. J is TRBJ2-6 and V is TRBV6-4; D gene unclear. Trimming removed 2 bases at V and 0 bases at J, with 5 bases between. The CDR3 is 15 amino acids. Germline CDR1 MRHNA, CDR2 SNTAGT. CDR3 nucleotide sequence: TGTGCCAGCAGTGACAGGGACTCTGGGGCCAACGTCCTGACTTTC. Its protein is CASSDRDSGANVLTF.

The rearrangement uses TRBV5-3 and TRBJ1-6, with D maybe TRBD1 (5 bases). TRBV5-3 is an ORF, with its function uncertain. V lost 0 bases, J lost 4 bases, and 14 bases lay in between. CDR3 length: 17 amino acids. Here the CDR3 reads CARSLERGTPYNSPLHF. In DNA form, the CDR3 reads TGTGCCAGAAGCTTGGAACGGGGGACGCCGTATAATTCACCCCTCCACTTT.

This clonotype was observed a handful of times. The chain is built from TRBV5-1 and TRBJ2-6; 7 bases fit TRBD1. V lost 3 bases to trimming and J lost 0 bases; unmatched junction nucleotides: 6. Per germline, CDR1 SGHRS and CDR2 YFSETQ. The CDR3 contains 17 residues. Here the CDR3 DNA reads TGCGCCAGCAGCTCAGGGACAGCAAGCTCTGGGGCCAACGTCCTGACTTTC. Translated, it gives CASSSGTASSGANVLTF. Looking up the rest from reference TRBV5-1 and TRBJ2-6 gives the full variable domain: KAGVTQTPRYLIKTRGQQVTLSCSPISGHRSVSWYQQTPGQGLQFLFEYFSETQRNKGNFPGRFSGRQFSNSRSEMNVSTLELGDSALYLCASSSGTASSGANVLTFGAGSRLTVL.

This sequence joins TRBV7-9 and TRBJ1-6; no clear D gene. Germline CDR1 SEHNR, CDR2 FQNEAQ (reference sequence). Trimming removed 1 base at V and 10 bases at J, with 14 bases between. The CDR3 runs to 15 residues. This CDR3 reads CASSLVHPDRSPLHF. In DNA form, the CDR3 reads TGTGCCAGCAGCTTAGTTCACCCAGACCGCTCACCCCTCCACTTT.

This chain uses TRBV6-1 with TRBJ1-4; 7 bases match TRBD1. CDR3 size: 11 residues. Germline values: CDR1 MNHNS, CDR2 SASEGT. With 6 bases clipped from V and 13 bases from J, the junction kept 5 bases outside the gene matches. CDR3 coding DNA: TGTGCCAGCAGGACAGGGTCTAGACTGTTTTTT. Translating it yields CASRTGSRLFF.

The CDR3 here is CASSQEDRGVNNEQFF. For the CDR3, the DNA is TGTGCCAGCAGCCAAGAGGACAGGGGCGTCAACAATGAGCAGTTCTTC. The rearrangement uses TRBV4-2 and TRBJ2-1; 9 nucleotides match TRBD1. The CDR3 has 16 amino acids. The J segment lost 5 bases and the V segment lost 0 bases, leaving 5 bases of the junction unmatched. Germline V gene data show CDR1 as LGHNA and CDR2 as YNFKEQ.

This clonotype is deemed medium-sized (0.01 to 0.1%). CDR3 region: CSAVRDRGIGGELFF. CDR3 bases: TGCAGTGCGGTTCGGGACAGGGGGATAGGCGGGGAGCTGTTTTTT. The V and J genes are TRBV20-1 and TRBJ2-2, with 11 bases lining up with TRBD1. Trimming cost V 6 bases and J 7 bases; bases outside gene matches: 10. Germline V gives CDR1 DFQATT, CDR2 SNEGSKA (reference sequence). The CDR3 length is 15 residues.